This T cell receptor (beta chain) was observed in a study of T cell responses to AZD1222 COVID-19 vaccine. Overall study results and limits: The peak T cell response came first, and repertoires were sampled only after it. Spike-specific TCR breadth and depth rose after two AZD1222 doses. Females made up more of the donors, who were largely white British, and clonal diversity may have come out too low.

On this clone itself: Its antigen is undetermined.

Clones were read by immunoSEQ multiplex PCR, and TCRdb kept only the in-frame ones, dropping some. The table lists fewer than 200,000 clones, about 90% of them singletons. Sample: peripheral blood, taken on day 0 of MenACWY control vaccination. This clonotype originated in an adult in good health.

Here the CDR3 DNA reads TGCGCCAGCAGTCCTTGGGAGCGATTCTACAATGAGCAGTTCTTC. Protein product: CASSPWERFYNEQFF. The chain employs TRBV23-1 and TRBJ2-1, with D perhaps TRBD2 (5 bases). TRBV23-1 is an open reading frame whose function is uncertain. Trimming cost V 4 bases and J 3 bases, with 13 bases left between them. This CDR3 spans 15 amino acids.